What follows are 22 T cell receptor beta chains derived from one specimen sequenced in a study of blood T cell repertoires in COVID-19. Sequencing used immunoSEQ multiplex PCR; TCRdb keeps in-frame clones, though not all of them. This sample yields 50,000 or so clones, of which over 80% are seen a single time; around 7.4% belongs to the top ten. Sequencing input: peripheral blood. The receptors were sampled from a man in his sixties with active COVID-19.

The chain links TRBV7-9 to TRBJ1-5; 7 bases map to TRBD1. CDR1 SEHNR and CDR2 FQNEAQ come from the germline V gene (reference sequence). J gave up 1 base and V 5 bases, and 5 bases lay outside the gene matches. The CDR3 extends over 15 amino acids. The CDR3 protein is CASSLGTASNQPQHF. CDR3 nucleotide sequence: TGTGCCAGCAGCCTTGGGACAGCGAGCAATCAGCCCCAGCATTTT.

V is TRBV4-1 and J is TRBJ2-7; perhaps TRBD2 as D (7 bases). The CDR3 consists of 14 residues. Per germline, CDR1 MGHRA and CDR2 YSYEKL. The V and J ends lost 1 base and 2 bases respectively, with 9 bases between them. The CDR3 protein is CASSQGGGPYEQYF. CDR3 sequence (DNA): TGCGCCAGCAGCCAAGGGGGGGGCCCCTACGAGCAGTACTTC.

This clone was seen more than once but under ten times. J is TRBJ2-7 and V is TRBV7-9; TRBD2 matches at 8 bases. Germline trimming cut 4 bases from V and 1 base from J; bases unmatched to any gene: 6. The germline V gene has CDR1 SEHNR and CDR2 FQNEAQ (reference sequence). CDR3 length: 15 residues. Here the CDR3 DNA reads TGTGCCAGCAGCTCGAGACTAGCGTTATCCTACGAGCAGTACTTC. Residues: CASSSRLALSYEQYF.

The rearrangement joins TRBV28 to TRBJ1-1; D unresolved. This CDR3 is built from 11 residues. V was shortened by 4 bases and J by 5 bases, with 5 bases between the two germline ends. Germline V lookup: CDR1 MDHEN, CDR2 SYDVKM. The CDR3: CASSWETEAFF. The CDR3 DNA reads TGTGCCAGCAGTTGGGAGACTGAAGCTTTCTTT.

The V and J genes are TRBV7-2 and TRBJ1-2; weak D call: TRBD1 (6 bases). V was cut by 0 bases and J by 10 bases, with 21 bases left in between. The germline CDR1 and CDR2 sequences are SGHTA and FQGNSA. The CDR3 extends over 16 amino acids. CDR3 coding DNA: TGTGCCAGCAGCTTAGCGGACAGTACTCCAGCACGTTACTACACCTTC. As protein: CASSLADSTPARYYTF.

CDR3 in DNA: TGTGCCAGCAGCTCGTCGTTGTTGGGGACAGTGAGCTCCTACGAGCAGTACTTC. Translating it yields CASSSSLLGTVSSYEQYF. This chain joins TRBV7-9 and TRBJ2-7, with 7 bases matching TRBD1. CDR1 and CDR2 (germline): SEHNR, FQNEAQ (reference sequence). The CDR3 loop spans 18 amino acids. The V gene end was trimmed by 4 bases and the J gene end by 0 bases; junction bases not matched to a gene: 15.

The chain is built from TRBV6-2 or TRBV6-3 and TRBJ2-1; the match to TRBD2 covers 7 bases. Germline CDR1 and CDR2: MNHEY and SVGEGT. The V and J ends lost 0 bases and 2 bases, in that order; junction bases with no gene match: 4. This CDR3 region has 16 residues. The CDR3 loop reads CASSYSIAGAYNEQFF. The CDR3 nucleotides read TGTGCCAGCAGTTACTCGATCGCGGGAGCCTACAATGAGCAGTTCTTC.

Here the CDR3 reads CASSSGPGGYTF. The CDR3 DNA reads TGTGCCAGCAGCTCTGGACCGGGGGGCTACACCTTC. J is TRBJ1-2 and V is TRBV7-2; D is unresolved. With 4 bases removed from V and 8 bases from J, the gap between germline ends came to 11 bases. The length of the CDR3 is 12 residues. CDR1 SGHTA and CDR2 FQGNSA come from the germline V gene.

The chain is built from TRBV28 and TRBJ1-5, with TRBD1 identical over 8 bases. Germline V CDR1 and CDR2: MDHEN, SYDVKM. The CDR3 consists of 15 residues. Trimming at V came to 6 bases and at J to 0 bases, leaving 4 bases not matched to a gene. Written as DNA, the CDR3 is TGTGCCAGCAGGGACAGGGCTCATAGCAATCAGCCCCAGCATTTT. Translated, it gives CASRDRAHSNQPQHF.

The chain joins TRBV19 to TRBJ2-1; maybe TRBD2 (5 bases). There are 13 residues in the CDR3. With 5 bases removed from V and 7 bases from J, the gap between germline ends came to 12 bases. CDR1 and CDR2 from the germline V gene are LNHDA and SQIVND (reference sequence). CDR3 sequence reads: CASSRPSGNEQFF. In DNA, the CDR3 is TGTGCCAGTAGTCGACCCTCGGGGAATGAGCAGTTCTTC.

This clone was recorded once. The chain has TRBV5-1 and TRBJ2-3, with TRBD2 matching 7 bases. The ends lost 4 bases at V and 0 bases at J; junction bases unmatched: 5. From germline, CDR1 is SGHRS and CDR2 YFSETQ. The CDR3 length is 15 residues. The CDR3 reads CASSPSGPSTDTQYF. In DNA, the CDR3 is TGCGCCAGCAGCCCTAGCGGACCTAGCACAGATACGCAGTATTTT.

This clone was counted once. The genes are TRBV18 and TRBJ2-2; 7 nucleotides agree with TRBD2. The length of the CDR3 is 17 residues. The trim removed 0 bases at V and 0 bases at J, leaving 4 bases unmatched. The germline CDR1 and CDR2 sequences are KGHSH and LQKENI. The CDR3 DNA follows: TGTGCCAGCTCACCACCGGGGGGGATTGCGAACACCGGGGAGCTGTTTTTT. Its protein product is CASSPPGGIANTGELFF.

This clone showed up just a few times. The CDR3 DNA reads TGTGCCACCAGCAGAGTTATATACGGCAGCCCGGGACCCCTCCACTTT. It translates to CATSRVIYGSPGPLHF. This rearrangement joins TRBV15 to TRBJ1-6; no clear D. V was shortened by 1 base and J by 12 bases, with 19 bases between the two germline ends. The CDR3 loop spans 16 amino acids. CDR1 is LNHNV, CDR2 YYDKDF, per germline (reference sequence).

The chain has TRBV2 and TRBJ2-7; D unresolved. The CDR3 covers 11 residues. Germline CDR1 reads SNHLY; CDR2 reads FYNNEI. V was cut by 3 bases and J by 6 bases, with 6 bases left in between. As DNA, the CDR3 is TGTGCCAGCAGTGATCCCCTCGAGCAGTACTTC. Translated: CASSDPLEQYF.

CDR3 coding DNA: TGCGCCAGCAGCGCCGGGGAGACCCAGTACTTC. Amino acids: CASSAGETQYF. This chain uses TRBV4-1 with TRBJ2-5; no firm D call. The length of the CDR3 is 11 residues. The V gene's germline CDR1 is MGHRA and CDR2 YSYEKL. V lost 5 bases and J 5 bases, leaving 6 bases between the germline ends.

The chain links TRBV4-1 to TRBJ2-4; TRBD2 matches at 12 bases. Germline trimming cut 3 bases from V and 0 bases from J; bases unmatched to any gene: 6. The CDR3 spans 18 residues. The V gene's germline CDR1 is MGHRA and CDR2 YSYEKL. CDR3 region: CASSQGLAGTLAKNIQYF. CDR3 coding DNA: TGCGCCAGCAGCCAGGGACTAGCGGGCACCCTAGCCAAAAACATTCAGTACTTC.

This clone was seen only once. The V gene is TRBV5-1, the J gene TRBJ2-7; D unresolved. The germline gives CDR1 SGHRS, CDR2 YFSETQ. V lost 9 bases to trimming and J lost 7 bases, with 26 bases between them. The CDR3 has 15 amino acids. In DNA, the CDR3 is TGCGCCATTTTATGGGCCGGATCTTCTAAAGTAGAGCAGTACTTC. Translated: CAILWAGSSKVEQYF.

The J gene is TRBJ1-4, the V gene TRBV6-5, with TRBD1 as a possible D gene (6 bases). Germline values: CDR1 MNHEY, CDR2 SVGAGI. The length of the CDR3 is 15 residues. V shed 2 bases and J shed 8 bases, with 15 bases lying between them. CDR3 DNA: TGTGCCAGCAGTTACGGTGCAGGGGCCCGGGAAAAACTGTTTTTT. Its translation: CASSYGAGAREKLFF.

V is TRBV6-5 and J is TRBJ2-2; 9 bases are shared with TRBD2. Germline V gene data show CDR1 as MNHEY and CDR2 as SVGAGI. J gave up 2 bases and V 5 bases, and 3 bases lay outside the gene matches. CDR3 size: 15 residues. The CDR3 reads CASSRLAVNTGELFF. For the CDR3, the DNA is TGTGCCAGCAGTAGACTAGCGGTTAACACCGGGGAGCTGTTTTTT.

The rearrangement uses TRBV28 and TRBJ2-5; no firm D call. The germline gives CDR1 MDHEN, CDR2 SYDVKM. Trimming stripped 2 bases from V and 4 bases from J, with 2 bases between. The CDR3 length is 11 residues. CDR3 in amino acids: CASSLRETQYF. The CDR3 DNA sequence: TGTGCCAGCAGTTTACGAGAGACCCAGTACTTC.

This chain uses TRBV28 with TRBJ1-2; D is perhaps TRBD1 (5 bases). Trimming left V 8 bases short and J 8 bases short, with 21 bases between. The germline V gene has CDR1 MDHEN and CDR2 SYDVKM. The CDR3 has 14 residues. CDR3 DNA sequence: TGTGCCAGCCTAAGTTGGACGGACATGGGGGGCTACACCTTC. Its translation is CASLSWTDMGGYTF.

This sequence joins TRBV28 and TRBJ1-1; 12 positions agree with TRBD1. CDR1 is MDHEN, CDR2 SYDVKM, per germline. The CDR3 length is 17 residues. V lost 5 bases and J lost 2; bases outside the gene matches: 9. This chain's CDR3 is CASSVRAGTGGNTEAFF. CDR3 nucleotide sequence: TGTGCCAGCAGTGTTAGGGCCGGGACAGGGGGCAACACTGAAGCTTTCTTT.